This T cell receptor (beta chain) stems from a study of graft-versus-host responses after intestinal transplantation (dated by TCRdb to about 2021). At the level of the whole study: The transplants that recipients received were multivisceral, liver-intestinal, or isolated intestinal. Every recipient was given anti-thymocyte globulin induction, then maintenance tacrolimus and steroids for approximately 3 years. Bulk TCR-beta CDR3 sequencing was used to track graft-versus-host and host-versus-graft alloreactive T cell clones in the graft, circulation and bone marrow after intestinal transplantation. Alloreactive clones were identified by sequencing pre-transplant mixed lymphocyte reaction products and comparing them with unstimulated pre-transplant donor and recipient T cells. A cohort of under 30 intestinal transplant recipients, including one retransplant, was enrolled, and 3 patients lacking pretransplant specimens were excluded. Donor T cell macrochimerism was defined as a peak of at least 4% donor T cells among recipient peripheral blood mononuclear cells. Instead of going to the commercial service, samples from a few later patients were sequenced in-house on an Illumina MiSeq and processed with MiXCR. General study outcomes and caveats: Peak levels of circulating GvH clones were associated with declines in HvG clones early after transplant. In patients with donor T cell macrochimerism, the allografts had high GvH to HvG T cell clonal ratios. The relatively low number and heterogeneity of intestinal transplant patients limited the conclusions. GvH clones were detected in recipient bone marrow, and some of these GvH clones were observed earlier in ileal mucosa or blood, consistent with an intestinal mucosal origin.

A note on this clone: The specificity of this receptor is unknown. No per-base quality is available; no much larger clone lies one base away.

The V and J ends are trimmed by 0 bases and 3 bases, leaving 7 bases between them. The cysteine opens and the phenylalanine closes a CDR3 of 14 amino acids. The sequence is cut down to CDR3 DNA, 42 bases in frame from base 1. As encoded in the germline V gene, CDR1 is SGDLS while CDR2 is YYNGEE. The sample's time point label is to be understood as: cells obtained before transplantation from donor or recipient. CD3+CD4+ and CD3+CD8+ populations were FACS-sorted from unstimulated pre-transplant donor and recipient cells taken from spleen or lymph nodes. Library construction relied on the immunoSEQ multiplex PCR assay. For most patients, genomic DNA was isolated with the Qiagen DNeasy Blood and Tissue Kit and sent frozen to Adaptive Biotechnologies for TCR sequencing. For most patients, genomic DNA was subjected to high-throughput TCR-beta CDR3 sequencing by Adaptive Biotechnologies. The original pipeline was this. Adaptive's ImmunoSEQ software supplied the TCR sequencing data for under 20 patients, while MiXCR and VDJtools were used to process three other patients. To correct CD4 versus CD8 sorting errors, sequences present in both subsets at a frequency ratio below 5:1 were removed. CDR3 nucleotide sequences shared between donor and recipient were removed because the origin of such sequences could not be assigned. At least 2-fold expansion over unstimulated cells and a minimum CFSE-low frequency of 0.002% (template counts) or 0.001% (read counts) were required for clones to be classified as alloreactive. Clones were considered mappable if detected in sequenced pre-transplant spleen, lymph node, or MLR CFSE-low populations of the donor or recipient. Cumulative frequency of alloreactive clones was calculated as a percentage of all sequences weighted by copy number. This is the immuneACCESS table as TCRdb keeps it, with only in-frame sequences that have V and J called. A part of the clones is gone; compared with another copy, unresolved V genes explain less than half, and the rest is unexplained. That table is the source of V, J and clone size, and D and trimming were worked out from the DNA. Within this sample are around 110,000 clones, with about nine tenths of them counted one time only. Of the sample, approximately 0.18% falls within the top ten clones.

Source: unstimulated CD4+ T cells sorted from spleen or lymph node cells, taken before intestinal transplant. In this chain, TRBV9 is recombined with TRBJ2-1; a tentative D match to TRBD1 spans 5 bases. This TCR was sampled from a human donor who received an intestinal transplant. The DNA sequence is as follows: TGTGCCAGCAGCGTAGACAGGAGCTACAATGAGCAGTTCTTC. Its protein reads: CASSVDRSYNEQFF.